The 10 T cell receptor beta chains below all came from one sample that was sequenced in a study of T cells in women clearing cervical HPV infection. The assay was immunoSEQ multiplex PCR, and TCRdb's table has in-frame clones only and misses some. The specimen's table records 45,000 to 55,000 clones. The sequenced sample consisted of blood buffy coat. Receptors originate from a woman aged 18 to 69 with a cervical HPV16 infection that either progressed to CIN3+ or cleared (not recorded which).

With regard to this clone: The read halts 3 residues ahead of the CDR3 end, with the missing end drawn from the germline J gene. This chain joins TRBV7-2 and TRBJ2-5; TRBD2 matches 16 bases. The V segment lost 0 bases and the J segment 5 bases; nucleotides outside the gene matches: 3. The germline gives CDR1 SGHTA, CDR2 FQGNSA. The CDR3 spans 17 residues. CDR3 protein: CASSLAVGLAGGETQYF. The CDR3 bases that were read are TGTGCCAGCAGCTTAGCGGTGGGACTAGCGGGAGGGGAGACC.

As for this clone: The read ends 3 residues shy of where the CDR3 ends; the end is completed using the germline J gene. J is TRBJ1-6 and V is TRBV13, with D possibly matching TRBD1 (5 bases). The CDR3 runs to 16 residues. Between the trimmed V and J ends, which lost 0 bases and 7 bases, there was a span of 13 bases. Germline V gene lookup returns CDR1 PRHDT and CDR2 FYEKMQ (reference sequence). CDR3 DNA, as far as it was read: TGTGCCAGCAGCTTAGGCCACAGGACGCGGAATTCACCC. Amino acid sequence: CASSLGHRTRNSP. The whole CDR3 sequence reads CASSLGHRTRNSPLHF. Together with reference TRBV13 and TRBJ1-6, the CDR3 gives the full variable domain: AAGVIQSPRHLIKEKRETATLKCYPIPRHDTVYWYQQGPGQDPQFLISFYEKMQSDKGSIPDRFSAQQFSDYHSELNMSSLELGDSALYFCASSLGHRTRNSPLHFGNGTRLTVT.

With regard to this clone: The read gets to within 3 residues of the CDR3 end, and the germline J gene fills in the rest. This sequence joins TRBV28 and TRBJ1-2; unclear D gene. Germline-derived CDR1 and CDR2 are MDHEN and SYDVKM. With 1 base removed from V and 6 bases from J, the gap between germline ends came to 12 bases. There are 14 residues in the CDR3. CDR3: CASSLSPGVDGYTF. Incomplete CDR3 DNA: TGTGCCAGCAGTTTATCCCCCGGGGTTGATGGC.

As regards this clone: The read stops 3 residues short of the end of the CDR3; the missing end is completed from the germline J gene. The chain carries TRBV29-1 and TRBJ2-3; TRBD2 agrees at 8 bases. With V trimmed by 3 bases and J by 2 bases, 7 bases remained unmatched. CDR1 is SQVTM, CDR2 ANQGSEA, per germline. There are 15 residues in the CDR3. The CDR3 protein is CSVDATSGSTDTQYF. The sequenced CDR3 bases are TGCAGCGTTGACGCCACTAGCGGCTCCACAGATACG.

A remark on this clone: The read gets to within 3 residues of the CDR3 end, and the germline J gene fills in the rest. This chain connects TRBV7-2 to TRBJ2-3; D is undetermined. Germline V lookup: CDR1 SGHTA, CDR2 FQGNSA. The CDR3 is 13 amino acids. The ends were cut back, 4 bases at V and 6 bases at J, with 11 bases in the middle. CDR3 loop: CASSSVVSDTQYF. The DNA read from the CDR3 is TGTGCCAGCAGCTCCGTAGTTAGTGATACG.

The sequenced CDR3 bases are TGCAGTGCTAGAATAAGCGGGTCAACCGGGGAG. Its translation: CSARISGSTGE. The entire CDR3 reads CSARISGSTGELFF. This rearrangement joins TRBV20-1 to TRBJ2-2; D perhaps matches TRBD2 (6 bases). Read data end 3 residues before the CDR3 end; the end is taken from the germline J gene. CDR1 is DFQATT, CDR2 SNEGSKA, per germline (reference sequence). The CDR3 contains 14 residues. Trimming took off 2 bases at V and 5 bases at J, with 12 bases between the two ends.

In terms of frequency, this clone is medium-sized (0.01 to 0.1%). The read finishes 3 residues shy of the CDR3 end, and the germline J gene is used to complete it. This chain joins TRBV20-1 and TRBJ1-2; D call uncertain. The CDR3 sequence is 13 residues long. Germline-derived CDR1 and CDR2 are DFQATT and SNEGSKA (reference sequence). Trimming cost V 1 base and J 1 base, with 7 bases left between them. Partial CDR3 DNA: TGCAGTGCTAGAGTGCAGATTAACTATGGC. It specifies CSARVQINYG. The whole CDR3 reads CSARVQINYGYTF.

A word on this clone: The CDR3 goes on 3 residues after the read ends, and that part is filled in from the germline J gene. V gene TRBV20-1 combines with J gene TRBJ2-7; 14 bases match TRBD2. The junction had 7 bases not matched to a gene; V was cut back by 3 bases and J by 6 bases. Germline-derived CDR1 and CDR2 are DFQATT and SNEGSKA (reference sequence). This CDR3 spans 15 amino acids. The CDR3 here is CSARAGTSGSSEQYF. The sequenced CDR3 bases are TGCAGTGCTAGGGCCGGGACTAGCGGGAGTTCCGAG.

With regard to this clone: The read gets to within 3 residues of the CDR3 end, and the germline J gene fills in the rest. The gene calls are TRBV23-1 and TRBJ1-1; possible D gene TRBD1, 6 bases. TRBV23-1 is identified as an open reading frame with a role that is uncertain. Trimming took 7 bases from V and 1 from J, leaving 13 bases between them. The CDR3 length is 14 residues. CDR3 DNA, as far as it was read: TGCGCCAGCACCTTGTTGACAGGGAACACTGAA. As protein: CASTLLTGNTE. The CDR3 in full is CASTLLTGNTEAFF.

Worth noting for this clone: With the read ending 3 residues before the CDR3 end, the germline J gene is used to fill in that end. The V gene is TRBV20-1, the J gene TRBJ2-7, with 8 bases aligning to TRBD1. This CDR3 contains 15 residues. Germline-derived CDR1 and CDR2 are DFQATT and SNEGSKA (reference sequence). The J segment lost 5 bases and the V segment lost 2 bases, leaving 11 bases of the junction unmatched. The CDR3 bases that were read are TGCAGTGCTAGATTTGGGGTTGACAGGGGCCACGAG. This codes for CSARFGVDRGHE. The entire CDR3 is CSARFGVDRGHEQYF.